A selection of T cell receptor beta chains follows, all from one sample in a study of vaccination effects on CD4 cells after COVID-19. The antigens of these receptors remain unknown. TCRdb's copy holds only in-frame clones and misses some; the assay was immunoSEQ multiplex PCR. The sample shows about 45,000 clones, 72% of them seen only once. Sequencing used CD4+ T cells from PBMCs cultured without peptide, obtained after COVID-19 vaccination. The receptor source for this set is a human donor who received a COVID-19 vaccine. CDR3s include the opening cysteine and the closing phenylalanine or tryptophan. The order of the fields is J gene, clone size, V gene, D gene, CDR3 DNA, CDR3 protein. The D gene is left open where the match is weak. Clone sizes are given selectively: once, few, many, or a class where the clone is expanded.

j_gene: TRBJ1-1; abundance: few; v_gene: TRBV6-2/TRBV6-3; d_gene: TRBD1; CDR3nt: TGTGCCAGCAGTTTACCATCGACAGGGCTCCGCTTGAACACTGAAGCTTTCTTT; CDR3aa: CASSLPSTGLRLNTEAFF
j_gene: TRBJ2-5; abundance: once; v_gene: TRBV18; d_gene: .; CDR3nt: TGTGCCAGCTCACCACCAGGGGCGAAGGGGACCCAGTACTTC; CDR3aa: CASSPPGAKGTQYF
j_gene: TRBJ2-3; abundance: .; v_gene: TRBV5-1; d_gene: TRBD1; CDR3nt: TGCGCCAGCAGCTTGGGGGCCGGGACAGGAGCCACAGATACGCAGTATTTT; CDR3aa: CASSLGAGTGATDTQYF
j_gene: TRBJ2-5; abundance: .; v_gene: TRBV5-6; d_gene: TRBD1; CDR3nt: TGTGCCAGCAGCTCTAGACAGGGGGCTAGGGAGACCCAGTACTTC; CDR3aa: CASSSRQGARETQYF
j_gene: TRBJ2-1; abundance: .; v_gene: TRBV11-3; d_gene: .; CDR3nt: TGTGCCAGCAGCTTAGGTCGGGGGAACTCCTACAATGAGCAGTTCTTC; CDR3aa: CASSLGRGNSYNEQFF
j_gene: TRBJ2-2; abundance: .; v_gene: TRBV3-1/TRBV3-2; d_gene: TRBD2; CDR3nt: TGTGCCAGCAGCCTTACTAGCGGGAGAAACACCGGGGAGCTGTTTTTT; CDR3aa: CASSLTSGRNTGELFF
j_gene: TRBJ2-1; abundance: .; v_gene: TRBV18; d_gene: .; CDR3nt: TGTGCCAGCTCACCACAACTAGATGAGCAGTTCTTC; CDR3aa: CASSPQLDEQFF
j_gene: TRBJ1-4; abundance: .; v_gene: TRBV7-2; d_gene: TRBD1; CDR3nt: TGTGCCAGCAGCCTGGGACAGGCAAATGAAAAACTGTTTTTT; CDR3aa: CASSLGQANEKLFF
j_gene: TRBJ2-5; abundance: .; v_gene: TRBV19; d_gene: .; CDR3nt: TGTGCCAGTAGTATTCTTGGCAGGGAGGAGACCCAGTACTTC; CDR3aa: CASSILGREETQYF
j_gene: TRBJ2-7; abundance: .; v_gene: TRBV5-1; d_gene: TRBD2; CDR3nt: TGCGCCAGCAGCTGGACCGTAGCGGGGCTAGTTTACGAGCAGTACTTC; CDR3aa: CASSWTVAGLVYEQYF
j_gene: TRBJ1-6; abundance: .; v_gene: TRBV6-4; d_gene: TRBD1; CDR3nt: TGTGCCAGCAGAGCGGACAGGGGCCTTGGGTCCTATAATTCACCCCTCCACTTT; CDR3aa: CASRADRGLGSYNSPLHF
j_gene: TRBJ2-7; abundance: few; v_gene: TRBV19; d_gene: .; CDR3nt: TGTGCCAGTAGTGAGAGTTCCTACGAGCAGTACTTC; CDR3aa: CASSESSYEQYF
j_gene: TRBJ2-1; abundance: .; v_gene: TRBV10-3; d_gene: TRBD1; CDR3nt: TGTGCCATCAGCCCGGGACAGGGGAACAATGAGCAGTTCTTC; CDR3aa: CAISPGQGNNEQFF
j_gene: TRBJ2-3; abundance: .; v_gene: TRBV19; d_gene: .; CDR3nt: TGTGCCAGTAGTGAGGCGCTACTGGGGATTCCGGGGCCGGATACGCAGTATTTT; CDR3aa: CASSEALLGIPGPDTQYF
j_gene: TRBJ1-1; abundance: .; v_gene: TRBV18; d_gene: .; CDR3nt: TGTGCCAGCTCACCACCGATCACAGGGATAATGAACACTGAAGCTTTCTTT; CDR3aa: CASSPPITGIMNTEAFF
j_gene: TRBJ1-2; abundance: .; v_gene: TRBV6-5; d_gene: .; CDR3nt: TGTGCCAGCAGTCCCATAGGGACGGACTATTATGGCTACACCTTC; CDR3aa: CASSPIGTDYYGYTF
j_gene: TRBJ2-7; abundance: .; v_gene: TRBV15; d_gene: .; CDR3nt: TGTGCCACCAGCAGAGATCCCGGACAAGGGGTCTACGAGCAGTACTTC; CDR3aa: CATSRDPGQGVYEQYF
j_gene: TRBJ2-3; abundance: .; v_gene: TRBV4-1; d_gene: .; CDR3nt: TGCGCCAGCAGCCAACTGGGACTGGGCCGAGATACGCAGTATTTT; CDR3aa: CASSQLGLGRDTQYF
j_gene: TRBJ2-6; abundance: .; v_gene: TRBV18; d_gene: .; CDR3nt: TGTGCCAGCTCAACCAGGGGGGCTGGGGCCAACGTCCTGACTTTC; CDR3aa: CASSTRGAGANVLTF
j_gene: TRBJ2-7; abundance: .; v_gene: TRBV27; d_gene: TRBD1; CDR3nt: TGTGCCAGCAGCAACTACAGGGGCAACTACGAGCAGTACTTC; CDR3aa: CASSNYRGNYEQYF
j_gene: TRBJ1-3; abundance: .; v_gene: TRBV25-1; d_gene: .; CDR3nt: TGTGCCAGCTCCTCTGGAAACACCATATATTTT; CDR3aa: CASSSGNTIYF
j_gene: TRBJ1-2; abundance: few; v_gene: TRBV25-1; d_gene: TRBD1; CDR3nt: TGTGCCAGCAGTGAATCGGACAGGGGCTATGGCTACACCTTC; CDR3aa: CASSESDRGYGYTF
j_gene: TRBJ1-4; abundance: .; v_gene: TRBV20-1; d_gene: .; CDR3nt: TGCAGTGCTAGTACTAGCCCGAATGAAAAACTGTTTTTT; CDR3aa: CSASTSPNEKLFF
j_gene: TRBJ2-3; abundance: .; v_gene: TRBV5-1; d_gene: .; CDR3nt: TGCGCCAGCACAACGCGGGGGCCAGGCACAGATACGCAGTATTTT; CDR3aa: CASTTRGPGTDTQYF
j_gene: TRBJ2-7; abundance: few; v_gene: TRBV6-6; d_gene: .; CDR3nt: TGTGCCAGCAGTCGAAACCGGAAGTCCGGGGCCCAGGGCTCCTACGAGCAGTACTTC; CDR3aa: CASSRNRKSGAQGSYEQYF
j_gene: TRBJ1-5; abundance: .; v_gene: TRBV30; d_gene: .; CDR3nt: TGTGCCTGGAGTGTAGCAAGTTCGGGGAATCAGCCCCAGCATTTT; CDR3aa: CAWSVASSGNQPQHF
j_gene: TRBJ2-1; abundance: .; v_gene: TRBV5-1; d_gene: .; CDR3nt: TGCGCCAGCAGCTTAGGGACGACCAGTAGTGAGCAGTTCTTC; CDR3aa: CASSLGTTSSEQFF
j_gene: TRBJ1-5; abundance: .; v_gene: TRBV10-1; d_gene: .; CDR3nt: TGCGCCACCCCGGACCCCTCGGCCTCTAGCAATCAGCCCCAGCATTTT; CDR3aa: CATPDPSASSNQPQHF
j_gene: TRBJ1-2; abundance: .; v_gene: TRBV12-5; d_gene: .; CDR3nt: TGTGCTAGTGGTCGATCCCCCCTCATGGTGGGTTCGACGTCCTATGGCTACACCTTC; CDR3aa: CASGRSPLMVGSTSYGYTF
j_gene: TRBJ1-6; abundance: few; v_gene: TRBV25-1; d_gene: .; CDR3nt: TGTGCCAGCAGTGAATCCCCAGTCAGGGGTAGATCACCCCTCCACTTT; CDR3aa: CASSESPVRGRSPLHF
j_gene: TRBJ2-7; abundance: .; v_gene: TRBV24-1; d_gene: TRBD1; CDR3nt: TGTGCCACCAGTGACCTCGGACAGGGGGCGTTATCTTTCTCCTACGAGCAGTACTTC; CDR3aa: CATSDLGQGALSFSYEQYF
j_gene: TRBJ1-2; abundance: once; v_gene: TRBV7-2; d_gene: .; CDR3nt: TGTGCCAGCAGCGAACAGGGAACGACAGGATTTGGTGGCTACACCTTC; CDR3aa: CASSEQGTTGFGGYTF
j_gene: TRBJ2-2; abundance: once; v_gene: TRBV12-3/TRBV12-4; d_gene: .; CDR3nt: TGTGCCAGCAATCACGGGCGCACCGGGGAGCTGTTTTTT; CDR3aa: CASNHGRTGELFF
j_gene: TRBJ2-1; abundance: .; v_gene: TRBV12-3/TRBV12-4; d_gene: .; CDR3nt: TGTGCCAGCACCATGGAGAATGAGCAGTTCTTC; CDR3aa: CASTMENEQFF
j_gene: TRBJ2-7; abundance: .; v_gene: TRBV11-2; d_gene: .; CDR3nt: TGTGCCAGCAGCACCAATGGGCGGGGACTCAACATTTACGAGCAGTACTTC; CDR3aa: CASSTNGRGLNIYEQYF
j_gene: TRBJ2-2; abundance: .; v_gene: TRBV11-2; d_gene: .; CDR3nt: TGTGCCAGCAGCTTACGGAGGCAGGACGGGGAGCTGTTTTTT; CDR3aa: CASSLRRQDGELFF
j_gene: TRBJ1-2; abundance: once; v_gene: TRBV6-5; d_gene: .; CDR3nt: TGTGCCAGCAGTTACCCGGGCAGTACCTATGGCTACACCTTC; CDR3aa: CASSYPGSTYGYTF
j_gene: TRBJ2-7; abundance: few; v_gene: TRBV3-1/TRBV3-2; d_gene: .; CDR3nt: TGTGCCAGCAGCCAAGGTGGCACTCGTGAGCAGTACTTC; CDR3aa: CASSQGGTREQYF
j_gene: TRBJ2-7; abundance: .; v_gene: TRBV3-1/TRBV3-2; d_gene: .; CDR3nt: TGTGCCAGCAGCCCGACGACGGGGGTCTACGAGCAGTACTTC; CDR3aa: CASSPTTGVYEQYF
j_gene: TRBJ1-6; abundance: .; v_gene: TRBV30; d_gene: .; CDR3nt: TGTGCCTGGCGTACGGGGAGCTCCTATAATTCACCCCTCCACTTT; CDR3aa: CAWRTGSSYNSPLHF
j_gene: TRBJ2-2; abundance: .; v_gene: TRBV5-1; d_gene: TRBD2; CDR3nt: TGCGCCAGCAGCGCCAATTCGCGGGGGGGCGACACCGGGGAGCTGTTTTTT; CDR3aa: CASSANSRGGDTGELFF
j_gene: TRBJ1-2; abundance: few; v_gene: TRBV6-5; d_gene: TRBD1; CDR3nt: TGTGCCAGCAGTTCCGGGACAGACTATGGCTACACCTTC; CDR3aa: CASSSGTDYGYTF
j_gene: TRBJ1-2; abundance: .; v_gene: TRBV6-5; d_gene: .; CDR3nt: TGTGCCAGCAGCCCCAGGGAGGGCGGCTATGGCTACACCTTC; CDR3aa: CASSPREGGYGYTF
j_gene: TRBJ1-1; abundance: .; v_gene: TRBV18; d_gene: .; CDR3nt: TGTGCCACCACCACATCTTCGGGAACACCGAACACTGAAGCTTTCTTT; CDR3aa: CATTTSSGTPNTEAFF
j_gene: TRBJ1-2; abundance: .; v_gene: TRBV5-6; d_gene: TRBD1; CDR3nt: TGTGCCAGCAGCTTGGGGCAGGGGGTCAACTATGGCTACACCTTC; CDR3aa: CASSLGQGVNYGYTF
j_gene: TRBJ1-2; abundance: .; v_gene: TRBV28; d_gene: .; CDR3nt: TGTGCCAGCAGTTCCCCCTACGGGGACTTTAGTAACTATGGCTACACCTTC; CDR3aa: CASSSPYGDFSNYGYTF
j_gene: TRBJ1-4; abundance: .; v_gene: TRBV7-9; d_gene: .; CDR3nt: TGTGCCAGCAGCTGGAATGAAAAACTGTTTTTT; CDR3aa: CASSWNEKLFF